This T cell receptor beta chain was recorded in a study of OX40 agonist ivuxolimab in advanced cancers. For context, the study as a whole: Ivuxolimab, which targeted the costimulatory receptor OX40 (CD134), was an agonistic, fully human IgG2 monoclonal antibody. Intravenous ivuxolimab was administered to patients every 2 weeks at six dose levels: 0.01, 0.1, 0.3, 1.5, 3 and 10 mg/kg. A male proportion of around 83% and a mean age of approximately 62 years, ranging from about 23 to 79, were recorded for the dose-escalation cohort. Of the approximately 54 dose-escalation patients, hepatocellular carcinoma was present in around 19, melanoma in roughly 15, renal cell carcinoma in 9 and head and neck cancer in 9. The purpose of peripheral TCRbeta sequencing was to test whether ivuxolimab changed TCR sequence diversity and led to clonal T-cell expansion. Partial responses occurred in three dose-escalation patients: two with cutaneous melanoma and one with hepatocellular carcinoma. The paper describes the monotherapy dose-escalation part (N of about 47 patients) of the phase I trial of ivuxolimab. Prior anti-PD-1, anti-PD-L1 or anti-CTLA-4 therapy was permitted, and approximately 40% of dose-escalation patients had received checkpoint inhibitors. Beyond this particular receptor, the publication reports: After ivuxolimab, expanded clones were on average more numerous among CD8+ T cells than among CD4+ T cells. In the 0.1-3.0 mg/kg groups, partial responders were among the patients with the lowest normalized peripheral clonal expansion, particularly in CD8+ T cells. At doses of 0.1 to 3.0 mg/kg, clonal expansion of both CD4+ and CD8+ T cells in blood was seen between baseline and week 6. The antigen specificity of the clonally expanded peripheral T cells was not determined. Low levels of normalized T-cell clonal expansion were also seen in some nonresponding patients.

Patients with a history of autoimmune disease or receiving systemic immunosuppression were excluded from the trial. Peripheral blood for TCR sequencing was drawn from every dose cohort at baseline, at cycle 4 day 1 and at cycle 7 day 1. Samples came from an open-label, multicenter, first-in-human phase I dose-escalation trial of ivuxolimab. Adults with locally advanced or metastatic head and neck squamous cell, hepatocellular, melanoma or renal cell carcinoma were enrolled in the trial. Before TCR sequencing, CD4+ and CD8+ T cells were separately sorted from peripheral blood. For sequencing of the TCRbeta CDR3 region, genomic DNA was extracted from the sorted cells. The immunoSEQ Assay was used for sequencing of TCRbeta CDR3 regions. Imported from immuneACCESS, the table was reduced by TCRdb to in-frame sequences with V and J called. These copies leave out some clones; in studies compared against another copy, an unresolved V gene accounts for under half, and the cause of the remainder is not known. This sample lists about 32,000 clones; roughly 76% were detected once. The ten largest clonotypes hold about 20% of the sample.

This clone was observed once. Its recognized antigen is unknown. No much larger clonotype is one base removed from it; base qualities were not supplied. At the junction V is shortened by 3 bases and J by 0 bases; bases outside the gene matches: 8. The germline V gene sets CDR1 to SGHRS and CDR2 to YFSETQ. Inclusive of the bounding cysteine and phenylalanine, the CDR3 is 16 residues long. Only the CDR3 DNA is retained, 48 bases long and in frame from the first base. Sequencing was performed on CD4+ or CD8+ T cells sorted from blood, taken in a trial of the OX40 agonist ivuxolimab. This receptor was identified in an adult with an advanced solid tumor such as melanoma, head and neck, liver or kidney cancer. The chain uses TRBV5-1 and TRBJ1-1; 7 central bases correspond to TRBD1. The CDR3 reads as follows: CASSSNAGTVNTEAFF. The DNA sequence reads TGCGCCAGCAGCTCAAACGCCGGGACAGTGAACACTGAAGCTTTCTTT.